These T cell receptor beta chains were read from a single sample in a study of cytomegalovirus exposure and HLA in healthy donors. Measured with immunoSEQ multiplex PCR; TCRdb has only the in-frame clones, and not every one. Among 200,000 to 250,000 clones, 75% to 80% were seen once, and the ten largest hold 1.5% to 2%. Sequencing was performed on PBMCs. All receptors derive from a man between 18 and 35 years old in good health and CMV-seronegative. CDR3s include the opening cysteine and the closing phenylalanine or tryptophan. The D gene is left open where the match is weak. The size entry is marked missing in some rows and otherwise reads once, few, many or a size class.

v_gene	d_gene	j_gene	abundance	CDR3nt	CDR3aa
TRBV5-6	TRBD1	TRBJ2-5	NA	TGTGCCAGCAGCTTGCGCCCAGGGACAGCCCAAGAGACCCAGTACTTC	CASSLRPGTAQETQYF
TRBV6-1	NA	TRBJ2-6	NA	TGTGCCAGCAGTCTGGGGAGCGGGGCCAACGTCCTGACTTTC	CASSLGSGANVLTF
TRBV14	NA	TRBJ2-1	NA	TGTGCCAGCAGCCAACGTCGGGACTCCCTTAGTGCCAATGAGCAGTTCTTC	CASSQRRDSLSANEQFF
TRBV7-2	TRBD1	TRBJ2-7	NA	TGTGCCAGCAGCTCGACAGGGCCCTACGAGCAGTACTTC	CASSSTGPYEQYF
TRBV6-5	NA	TRBJ2-7	NA	TGTGCCAGCAGTTACTCCGGCAGGGACATTTCCTACGAGCAGTACTTC	CASSYSGRDISYEQYF
TRBV10-3	NA	TRBJ1-2	NA	TGTGCCATCAGCCCCGACAGGCCCTATGGCTACACCTTC	CAISPDRPYGYTF
TRBV6-1	TRBD1	TRBJ1-3	NA	TGTGCCAGCAGTGGGTCCCGGGACAGGGGAAACACCATATATTTT	CASSGSRDRGNTIYF
TRBV5-6	NA	TRBJ2-7	NA	TGTGCCAGCAGCTTGGGTCAGGGGTCCTACGAGCAGTACTTC	CASSLGQGSYEQYF
TRBV18	TRBD2	TRBJ2-1	NA	TGTGCCAGCTCACCTAGCGGGAGTTACTCCTACAATGAGCAGTTCTTC	CASSPSGSYSYNEQFF
TRBV5-1	TRBD1	TRBJ2-2	NA	TGCGCCAGCAGCCCAGAGCGGGACAGGGGTTCCGGGGAGCTGTTTTTT	CASSPERDRGSGELFF
TRBV30	TRBD2	TRBJ2-3	NA	TGTGCCTGGAAACCCCTAGCGGCTAGCACAGATACGCAGTATTTT	CAWKPLAASTDTQYF
TRBV29-1	TRBD1	TRBJ1-5	once	TGCAGCGTTGTTGGCAGGGGGCGCCTAACTAGCAATCAGCCCCAGCATTTT	CSVVGRGRLTSNQPQHF
TRBV28	TRBD1	TRBJ2-1	NA	TGTGCCAGCAGTGCGTCGTTGGGACAGGGTTCCGACAATGAGCAGTTCTTC	CASSASLGQGSDNEQFF
TRBV7-6	NA	TRBJ1-6	NA	TGTGCCAGCAGCTTCACCGGACAGCTGTCACCCCTCCACTTT	CASSFTGQLSPLHF
TRBV29-1	NA	TRBJ2-6	once	TGCAGCGTTGGCCAACCGGGGGTAGGAGGGGCCAACGTCCTGACTTTC	CSVGQPGVGGANVLTF
TRBV6-6	TRBD1	TRBJ2-2	NA	TGTGCCAGCAGTTACAGGGGGCTCACCGGGGAGCTGTTTTTT	CASSYRGLTGELFF
TRBV4-3	NA	TRBJ2-3	NA	TGCGCCAGCAGCCAAGATATTCGGGGGTCTAGCACAGATACGCAGTATTTT	CASSQDIRGSSTDTQYF